One sample yielded the 9 T cell receptor beta chains listed below, sequenced in a study of T cell responses to AZD1222 COVID-19 vaccine. Assay: immunoSEQ multiplex PCR; the TCRdb copy retains only in-frame clones and omits some. The profile covers 150,000 or so clones, with 91% appearing a single time and under 4% taken by the ten largest. Sample: peripheral blood, taken 28 days after the second AZD1222 dose. These receptors originate from an adult who received the AZD1222 COVID-19 vaccine.

The gene calls are TRBV19 and TRBJ1-5, with TRBD1 identical over 10 bases. The germline V gene encodes CDR1 LNHDA and CDR2 SQIVND (reference sequence). The CDR3 loop spans 18 amino acids. V dropped 6 bases and J dropped 5; count of bases not matched to a gene: 16. In nucleotides, the CDR3 is TGTGCCAGTAGCATGACAGGGGGCGCCAATCGGTTCCATCAGCCCCAGCATTTT. It encodes CASSMTGGANRFHQPQHF.

This clone was counted a single time. The CDR3 DNA reads as TGTGCCAGCAGCCCGACAGGGTTCAAAAACATTCAGTACTTC. This sequence encodes CASSPTGFKNIQYF. The gene calls are TRBV9 and TRBJ2-4; 7 bases are a match to TRBD1. Losses at the gene ends were 4 bases for V and 3 bases for J; bases not matched to a gene: 4. Looked up from germline, CDR1 is SGDLS and CDR2 is YYNGEE. The CDR3 is 14 residues long.

Written as DNA, the CDR3 is TGTGCCAGCAGCGTAGGGCAGTACTATGGCTACACCTTC. This sequence encodes CASSVGQYYGYTF. The J gene is TRBJ1-2, the V gene TRBV9; D gene unclear. CDR1 is SGDLS and CDR2 is YYNGEE in the germline V gene. V lost 0 bases and J lost 3, with 6 bases in between. The CDR3 is made up of 13 amino acids.

This clone was counted once. V gene TRBV7-2 combines with J gene TRBJ2-7, with a possible D match to TRBD1 (5 bases). The CDR3 is 14 amino acids. CDR1 and CDR2 from the germline V gene are SGHTA and FQGNSA. Trimming removed 5 bases from V and 0 bases from J, with 11 bases in between. The CDR3 here is CASSVTGTSYEQYF. In DNA form, the CDR3 reads TGTGCCAGCAGCGTTACAGGCACCTCCTACGAGCAGTACTTC.

The chain joins TRBV27 to TRBJ2-1; 13 nucleotides match TRBD2. CDR1 and CDR2 from the germline V gene are MNHEY and SMNVEV (reference sequence). With V trimmed by 5 bases and J by 1 base, 17 bases remained unmatched. This CDR3 has 21 residues. CDR3 coding DNA: TGTGCCAGCAGTCCGGAAGGACTAGCGGGAGTTTCGGTGTCTTCCTACAATGAGCAGTTCTTC. Its translation: CASSPEGLAGVSVSSYNEQFF.

This rearrangement joins TRBV27 to TRBJ1-1, with D tentatively TRBD1 (5 bases). The CDR3 spans 11 residues. With 8 bases removed from V and 8 bases from J, the gap between germline ends came to 12 bases. CDR1 MNHEY and CDR2 SMNVEV come from the germline V gene (reference sequence). In nucleotides, the CDR3 is TGTGCCAGCTGGGGGGGGTTGGAAGCTTTCTTT. This translates into CASWGGLEAFF.

The V and J genes are TRBV6-2 or TRBV6-3 and TRBJ1-1, with a weak D call TRBD1 (5 bases). The germline CDR1 and CDR2 sequences are MNHEY and SVGEGT. The CDR3 contains 17 residues. The V end was cut by 2 bases, the J end by 6 bases, with 22 bases between. Written as DNA, the CDR3 is TGTGCCAGCAGTTACGCAGGGCAGAAACTGTCCGGCCCTGAAGCTTTCTTT. Translating gives CASSYAGQKLSGPEAFF.

V gene TRBV6-6 combines with J gene TRBJ2-2, with a weak D call TRBD1 (5 bases). The V gene's germline CDR1 is MNHNY and CDR2 SVGAGI (reference sequence). V was cut by 5 bases and J by 5 bases, with 24 bases left in between. This CDR3 comprises 18 residues. The CDR3 region has the DNA TGTGCCAGCAGTCGTTCTTCCGTAGGGGCAGTGGGTACCGGGGAGCTGTTTTTT. Amino acids: CASSRSSVGAVGTGELFF.

This chain uses TRBV19 with TRBJ1-6, with 7 bases that match TRBD1. The CDR3 totals 15 residues. CDR1 LNHDA and CDR2 SQIVND come from the germline V gene (reference sequence). Trimming at V came to 4 bases and at J to 10 bases, leaving 10 bases not matched to a gene. This CDR3 is CASSSPDRIRSPLHF. CDR3 nucleotide sequence: TGTGCCAGTAGTAGCCCGGACAGGATTCGGTCACCCCTCCACTTT.